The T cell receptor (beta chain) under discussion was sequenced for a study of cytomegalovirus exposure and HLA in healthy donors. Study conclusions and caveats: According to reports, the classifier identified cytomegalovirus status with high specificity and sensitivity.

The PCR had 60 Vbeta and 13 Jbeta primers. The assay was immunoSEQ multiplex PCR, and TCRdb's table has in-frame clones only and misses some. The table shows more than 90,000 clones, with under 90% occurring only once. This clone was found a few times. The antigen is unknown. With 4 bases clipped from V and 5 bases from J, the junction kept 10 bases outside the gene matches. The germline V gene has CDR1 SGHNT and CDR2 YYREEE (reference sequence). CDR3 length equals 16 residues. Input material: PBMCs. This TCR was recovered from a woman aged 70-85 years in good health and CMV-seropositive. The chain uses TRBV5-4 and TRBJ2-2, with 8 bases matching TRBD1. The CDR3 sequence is CASSTKDRGLTGELFF. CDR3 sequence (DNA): TGTGCCAGCAGCACCAAAGACAGGGGCCTTACCGGGGAGCTGTTTTTT. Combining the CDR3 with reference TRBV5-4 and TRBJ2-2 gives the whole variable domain ETGVTQSPTHLIKTRGQQVTLRCSSQSGHNTVSWYQQALGQGPQFIFQYYREEENGRGNFPPRFSGLQFPNYSSELNVNALELDDSALYLCASSTKDRGLTGELFFGEGSRLTVL.